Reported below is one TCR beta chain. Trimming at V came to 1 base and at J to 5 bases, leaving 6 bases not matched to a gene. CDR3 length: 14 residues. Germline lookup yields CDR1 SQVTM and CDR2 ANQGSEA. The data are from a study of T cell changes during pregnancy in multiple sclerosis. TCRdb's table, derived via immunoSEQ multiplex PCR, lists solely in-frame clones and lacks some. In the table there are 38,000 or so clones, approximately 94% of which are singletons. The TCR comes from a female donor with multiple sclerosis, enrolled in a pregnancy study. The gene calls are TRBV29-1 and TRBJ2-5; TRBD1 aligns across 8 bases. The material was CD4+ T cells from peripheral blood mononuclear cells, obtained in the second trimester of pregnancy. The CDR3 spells CSVEVTGVRETQYF. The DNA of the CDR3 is TGCAGCGTTGAAGTGACAGGGGTTCGGGAGACCCAGTACTTC.